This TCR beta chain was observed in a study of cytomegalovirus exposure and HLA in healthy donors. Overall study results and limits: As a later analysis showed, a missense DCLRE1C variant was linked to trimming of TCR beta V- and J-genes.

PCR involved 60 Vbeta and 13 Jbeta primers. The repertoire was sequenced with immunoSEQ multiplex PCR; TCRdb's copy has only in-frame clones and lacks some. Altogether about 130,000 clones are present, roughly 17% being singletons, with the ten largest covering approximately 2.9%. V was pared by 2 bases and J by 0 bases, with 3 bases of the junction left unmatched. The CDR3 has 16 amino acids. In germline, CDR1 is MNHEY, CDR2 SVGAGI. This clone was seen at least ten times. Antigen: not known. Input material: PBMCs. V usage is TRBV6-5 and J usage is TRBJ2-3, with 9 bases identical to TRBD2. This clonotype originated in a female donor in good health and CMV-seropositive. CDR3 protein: CASSYGSGGSTDTQYF. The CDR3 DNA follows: TGTGCCAGCAGTTACGGGAGCGGGGGGAGCACAGATACGCAGTATTTT.